This TCR beta chain originates from a study of Ad26.COV2.S vaccination and SARS-CoV-2 variants. The wider study: Into the muscle, Ad26.COV2.S was dosed once or twice, 56 days apart. Study outcomes and limitations: TCR breadth and depth analyses may have underestimated total T cell responses. Substantial breadth was reportedly displayed by spike-specific CD8+ and CD4+ T cell responses after vaccination.

Generated by immunoSEQ multiplex PCR, the TCRdb table keeps only in-frame clones and is missing some. This sample has roughly 400,000 clones, with about 92% found just once. Noted treatment: about 20 received Ad26.COV2.S at low or high dose, single or two shots; 5 received placebo; per-sample allocation not given. Sampling occurred on day 63 after the first vaccine or placebo injection. At a Boston site, the person donating was an adult of 18-55 years. Concerning this clone itself: Its cognate antigen is unknown.

Germline CDR1 reads LNHNV; CDR2 reads YYDKDF (reference sequence). V was clipped by 5 bases and J by 6 bases, with 14 bases between them. There are 14 residues in the CDR3. The receptor was derived from a person between 18 and 60 years old who received the Ad26.COV2.S COVID-19 vaccine or a placebo. Sample: peripheral blood, taken in a trial of Ad26.COV2.S vaccine versus placebo. V usage is TRBV15 and J usage is TRBJ2-1; unclear D gene. The chain's CDR3 is CATSDGFIPNEQFF. The CDR3 DNA reads TGTGCCACCAGCGACGGCTTCATCCCCAATGAGCAGTTCTTC.